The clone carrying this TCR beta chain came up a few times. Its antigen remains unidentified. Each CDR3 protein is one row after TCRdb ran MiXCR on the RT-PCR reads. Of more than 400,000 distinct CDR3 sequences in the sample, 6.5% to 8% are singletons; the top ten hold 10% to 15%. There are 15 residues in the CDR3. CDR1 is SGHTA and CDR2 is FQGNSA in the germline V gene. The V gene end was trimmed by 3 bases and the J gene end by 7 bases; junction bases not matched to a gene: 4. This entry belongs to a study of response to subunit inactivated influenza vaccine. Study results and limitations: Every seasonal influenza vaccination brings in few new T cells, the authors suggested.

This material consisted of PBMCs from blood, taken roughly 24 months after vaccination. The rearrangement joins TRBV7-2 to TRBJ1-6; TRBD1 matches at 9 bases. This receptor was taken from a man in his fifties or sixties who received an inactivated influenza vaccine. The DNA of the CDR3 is TGTGCCAGCAGCTTCCCGACAGGGGGGAATTCACCCCTCCACTTT. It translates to CASSFPTGGNSPLHF.